These T cell receptor beta chains were read from a single sample in a study of OX40 agonist ivuxolimab in advanced cancers. Only in-frame clones appear in the TCRdb table, and some are missing; sequencing was by immunoSEQ multiplex PCR. Here the sample spans about 100,000 clones, approximately 89% being singletons. The starting material was CD4+ or CD8+ T cells sorted from blood, obtained in a trial of the OX40 agonist ivuxolimab. These receptors all stem from an adult with an advanced solid tumor such as melanoma, head and neck, liver or kidney cancer. The CDR3 runs from the conserved cysteine through the conserved F or W. Each record gives: J gene, D gene, V gene, clone size, CDR3 protein, CDR3 DNA. D genes are given only for firm matches. Rows give clone size only sometimes, using once, few, many, or a class for an expanded clone.

j_call: TRBJ2-1; d_call: .; v_call: TRBV20-1; clone_size: .; cdr3_aa: CSAVGRNEQFF; cdr3_nt: TGCAGTGCCGTCGGTAGGAATGAGCAGTTCTTC
j_call: TRBJ2-2; d_call: .; v_call: TRBV4-3; clone_size: .; cdr3_aa: CASSQGVRRGELFF; cdr3_nt: TGCGCCAGCAGCCAAGGGGTACGTCGCGGGGAGCTGTTTTTT
j_call: TRBJ2-1; d_call: .; v_call: TRBV7-3; clone_size: .; cdr3_aa: CASSFERDNEQFF; cdr3_nt: TGTGCCAGCAGCTTCGAAAGGGACAATGAGCAGTTCTTC
j_call: TRBJ2-6; d_call: .; v_call: TRBV7-9; clone_size: .; cdr3_aa: CASSLTASTYVLTF; cdr3_nt: TGTGCCAGCAGCTTAACAGCCTCAACTTATGTCCTGACTTTC
j_call: TRBJ2-1; d_call: .; v_call: TRBV28; clone_size: .; cdr3_aa: CASAGPSYNEQFF; cdr3_nt: TGTGCCAGTGCAGGTCCGTCCTACAATGAGCAGTTCTTC
j_call: TRBJ2-3; d_call: TRBD2; v_call: TRBV18; clone_size: .; cdr3_aa: CASSPPIRGSEADTQYF; cdr3_nt: TGTGCCAGCTCACCACCGATACGCGGGAGTGAGGCAGATACGCAGTATTTT
j_call: TRBJ2-7; d_call: .; v_call: TRBV20-1; clone_size: .; cdr3_aa: CSAGLGYEQYF; cdr3_nt: TGCAGTGCTGGGCTCGGCTACGAGCAGTACTTC
j_call: TRBJ1-2; d_call: TRBD1; v_call: TRBV27; clone_size: .; cdr3_aa: CASSYDRGLGYTF; cdr3_nt: TGTGCCAGCAGTTACGACAGGGGGCTTGGCTACACCTTC
j_call: TRBJ2-5; d_call: TRBD1; v_call: TRBV11-2; clone_size: .; cdr3_aa: CASSRLYGAGGKETQYF; cdr3_nt: TGTGCCAGCAGCCGCCTCTACGGGGCAGGGGGCAAGGAGACCCAGTACTTC
j_call: TRBJ2-1; d_call: .; v_call: TRBV11-2; clone_size: .; cdr3_aa: CASSSLDSSSYNEQFF; cdr3_nt: TGTGCCAGCAGCTCCCTAGACTCGAGCTCCTACAATGAGCAGTTCTTC
j_call: TRBJ2-5; d_call: .; v_call: TRBV28; clone_size: .; cdr3_aa: CASSLAERRTQYF; cdr3_nt: TGTGCCAGCAGTTTAGCGGAGAGGAGGACCCAGTACTTC
j_call: TRBJ1-2; d_call: TRBD1; v_call: TRBV5-3; clone_size: .; cdr3_aa: CANPLAVNRGGYTF; cdr3_nt: TGTGCCAACCCACTTGCAGTAAACAGGGGAGGCTACACCTTC
j_call: TRBJ2-5; d_call: .; v_call: TRBV30; clone_size: .; cdr3_aa: CAWSPFLQTQYF; cdr3_nt: TGTGCCTGGAGCCCTTTCCTACAGACCCAGTACTTC
j_call: TRBJ2-3; d_call: .; v_call: TRBV7-7; clone_size: .; cdr3_aa: CASSQGGGRLITDTQYF; cdr3_nt: TGTGCTAGCAGCCAGGGGGGGGGCAGACTTATCACAGATACGCAGTATTTT
j_call: TRBJ2-5; d_call: TRBD1; v_call: TRBV5-1; clone_size: .; cdr3_aa: CASSQDRGGEETQYF; cdr3_nt: TGCGCCAGCAGCCAGGACAGGGGAGGTGAAGAGACCCAGTACTTC
j_call: TRBJ2-7; d_call: TRBD2; v_call: TRBV6-1; clone_size: .; cdr3_aa: CASRRTSQSSYEQYF; cdr3_nt: TGTGCCAGCAGGAGGACTAGCCAAAGCTCCTACGAGCAGTACTTC
j_call: TRBJ2-7; d_call: TRBD2; v_call: TRBV5-4; clone_size: .; cdr3_aa: CASSRKTSGSYEQYF; cdr3_nt: TGTGCCAGCAGCCGGAAGACTAGCGGGAGCTACGAGCAGTACTTC
j_call: TRBJ1-1; d_call: .; v_call: TRBV7-2; clone_size: .; cdr3_aa: CASRVSGVTEAFF; cdr3_nt: TGTGCCAGCAGAGTATCAGGGGTCACTGAAGCTTTCTTT
j_call: TRBJ2-1; d_call: .; v_call: TRBV5-1; clone_size: .; cdr3_aa: CASIQNGGSYNEQFF; cdr3_nt: TGCGCCAGCATTCAAAATGGAGGCTCCTACAATGAGCAGTTCTTC
j_call: TRBJ2-7; d_call: TRBD2; v_call: TRBV5-1; clone_size: .; cdr3_aa: CASSLELAGGPNEQYF; cdr3_nt: TGCGCCAGCAGCTTGGAACTAGCGGGAGGGCCCAACGAGCAGTACTTC
j_call: TRBJ2-7; d_call: .; v_call: TRBV2; clone_size: .; cdr3_aa: CASRTSRDEQYF; cdr3_nt: TGTGCCAGCAGAACGTCGAGGGACGAGCAGTACTTC
j_call: TRBJ2-1; d_call: .; v_call: TRBV18; clone_size: .; cdr3_aa: CASSPESSYNEQFF; cdr3_nt: TGTGCCAGCTCACCCGAATCATCTTACAATGAGCAGTTCTTC
j_call: TRBJ2-1; d_call: TRBD2; v_call: TRBV11-2; clone_size: .; cdr3_aa: CASSLRLAGPYNEQFF; cdr3_nt: TGTGCCAGCAGCTTGAGGCTAGCGGGACCCTACAATGAGCAGTTCTTC
j_call: TRBJ2-6; d_call: .; v_call: TRBV25-1; clone_size: .; cdr3_aa: CASTGAGANVLTF; cdr3_nt: TGTGCCAGCACAGGGGCTGGGGCCAACGTCCTGACTTTC
j_call: TRBJ2-4; d_call: TRBD1; v_call: TRBV4-1; clone_size: .; cdr3_aa: CASSQGSGQGANIQYF; cdr3_nt: TGCGCCAGCAGCCAGGGGAGCGGACAGGGGGCGAACATTCAGTACTTC
j_call: TRBJ1-4; d_call: .; v_call: TRBV25-1; clone_size: few; cdr3_aa: CASSLTGGTDEKLFF; cdr3_nt: TGTGCCAGCAGCCTCACGGGGGGGACGGATGAAAAACTGTTTTTT
j_call: TRBJ2-1; d_call: TRBD2; v_call: TRBV29-1; clone_size: .; cdr3_aa: CSVEGSSGSLGEQFF; cdr3_nt: TGCAGCGTTGAGGGGTCTAGCGGGAGCCTCGGGGAGCAGTTCTTC
j_call: TRBJ1-3; d_call: .; v_call: TRBV9; clone_size: few; cdr3_aa: CASSVELSSGNTIYF; cdr3_nt: TGTGCCAGCAGCGTAGAACTGAGCTCTGGAAACACCATATATTTT
j_call: TRBJ2-4; d_call: TRBD2; v_call: TRBV19; clone_size: .; cdr3_aa: CASSMTSGRDIQYF; cdr3_nt: TGTGCCAGTAGTATGACTAGCGGGAGAGACATTCAGTACTTC
j_call: TRBJ1-2; d_call: TRBD1; v_call: TRBV28; clone_size: .; cdr3_aa: CASSSRQGLHTF; cdr3_nt: TGTGCCAGCAGTTCCAGACAGGGTTTGCACACCTTC
j_call: TRBJ2-7; d_call: .; v_call: TRBV27; clone_size: .; cdr3_aa: CASSFGFPGETYEQYF; cdr3_nt: TGTGCCAGCAGTTTCGGCTTCCCGGGAGAGACCTACGAGCAGTACTTC
j_call: TRBJ1-5; d_call: .; v_call: TRBV4-1; clone_size: .; cdr3_aa: CASSQDRYPYQPQHF; cdr3_nt: TGCGCCAGCAGCCAAGATAGATATCCTTATCAGCCCCAGCATTTT
j_call: TRBJ2-2; d_call: .; v_call: TRBV5-3; clone_size: .; cdr3_aa: CARSISDSQNTGELFF; cdr3_nt: TGTGCCAGAAGCATATCGGACAGCCAAAACACCGGGGAGCTGTTTTTT
j_call: TRBJ2-4; d_call: TRBD2; v_call: TRBV6-1; clone_size: .; cdr3_aa: CASTSGTLAKNIQYF; cdr3_nt: TGTGCCAGCACTAGCGGGACCCTAGCCAAAAACATTCAGTACTTC
j_call: TRBJ2-1; d_call: .; v_call: TRBV5-1; clone_size: once; cdr3_aa: CASSYPWANEQFF; cdr3_nt: TGCGCCAGCAGCTATCCGTGGGCCAATGAGCAGTTCTTC
j_call: TRBJ2-7; d_call: .; v_call: TRBV18; clone_size: .; cdr3_aa: CASSPGSSYEQYF; cdr3_nt: TGTGCCAGCTCACCGGGATCCTCCTACGAGCAGTACTTC
j_call: TRBJ2-1; d_call: .; v_call: TRBV13; clone_size: .; cdr3_aa: CASSLKGVRDIARNEQFF; cdr3_nt: TGTGCCAGCAGCCTAAAAGGGGTCCGCGATATAGCCCGGAATGAGCAGTTCTTC
j_call: TRBJ2-2; d_call: TRBD2; v_call: TRBV5-1; clone_size: .; cdr3_aa: CASSRNSGRDTGELFF; cdr3_nt: TGCGCCAGCAGCCGAAATAGCGGGAGGGACACCGGGGAGCTGTTTTTT
j_call: TRBJ1-5; d_call: TRBD1; v_call: TRBV6-6; clone_size: .; cdr3_aa: CASSGTGDRFNQPQHF; cdr3_nt: TGTGCCAGCAGTGGAACAGGGGATAGATTTAATCAGCCCCAGCATTTT
j_call: TRBJ2-7; d_call: TRBD1; v_call: TRBV6-1; clone_size: .; cdr3_aa: CASRGTGGNEQYF; cdr3_nt: TGTGCCAGCAGGGGGACAGGGGGCAACGAGCAGTACTTC
j_call: TRBJ2-7; d_call: TRBD2; v_call: TRBV7-9; clone_size: once; cdr3_aa: CASSIAATSGKRDEQYF; cdr3_nt: TGTGCCAGCAGCATTGCCGCGACTAGCGGGAAAAGGGACGAGCAGTACTTC
j_call: TRBJ2-5; d_call: .; v_call: TRBV28; clone_size: few; cdr3_aa: CASSLQETQYF; cdr3_nt: TGTGCCAGCAGCCTCCAAGAGACCCAGTACTTC
j_call: TRBJ1-4; d_call: TRBD1; v_call: TRBV9; clone_size: .; cdr3_aa: CASSVDPGGAEKLFF; cdr3_nt: TGTGCCAGCAGCGTAGATCCAGGGGGAGCTGAAAAACTGTTTTTT
j_call: TRBJ2-1; d_call: .; v_call: TRBV9; clone_size: .; cdr3_aa: CASSVRDTIYNEQFF; cdr3_nt: TGTGCCAGCAGCGTTCGGGACACGATTTACAATGAGCAGTTCTTC
j_call: TRBJ2-1; d_call: TRBD2; v_call: TRBV4-1; clone_size: .; cdr3_aa: CASSRIRGAGAVATEQFF; cdr3_nt: TGCGCCAGCAGCCGGATCAGGGGAGCGGGAGCAGTGGCTACGGAGCAGTTCTTC
j_call: TRBJ2-5; d_call: .; v_call: TRBV7-2; clone_size: .; cdr3_aa: CASSRSTPKETQYF; cdr3_nt: TGTGCCAGCAGCCGCTCTACGCCTAAAGAGACCCAGTACTTC
j_call: TRBJ1-5; d_call: TRBD1; v_call: TRBV19; clone_size: .; cdr3_aa: CASRQGRNQPQHF; cdr3_nt: TGTGCCAGTCGACAGGGTCGTAATCAGCCCCAGCATTTT
j_call: TRBJ2-5; d_call: TRBD2; v_call: TRBV5-4; clone_size: .; cdr3_aa: CASSRSGRTETQYF; cdr3_nt: TGTGCCAGCAGCCGTAGCGGGAGGACAGAGACCCAGTACTTC
j_call: TRBJ1-4; d_call: .; v_call: TRBV7-6; clone_size: .; cdr3_aa: CASSLARGEKLFF; cdr3_nt: TGTGCCAGCAGCTTAGCCCGCGGTGAAAAACTGTTTTTT
j_call: TRBJ2-2; d_call: .; v_call: TRBV7-3; clone_size: .; cdr3_aa: CASRSGANTGELFF; cdr3_nt: TGTGCCAGCCGTAGCGGAGCGAACACCGGGGAGCTGTTTTTT
j_call: TRBJ2-2; d_call: TRBD2; v_call: TRBV14; clone_size: .; cdr3_aa: CASSQPTAGRLAGVRGRELFF; cdr3_nt: TGTGCCAGCAGCCAACCTACCGCGGGGAGGCTAGCGGGCGTCCGAGGGAGGGAGCTGTTTTTT
j_call: TRBJ2-5; d_call: .; v_call: TRBV30; clone_size: .; cdr3_aa: CAWSRGREETQYF; cdr3_nt: TGTGCCTGGAGTAGGGGCAGAGAAGAGACCCAGTACTTC
j_call: TRBJ2-3; d_call: .; v_call: TRBV4-1; clone_size: .; cdr3_aa: CASSQEGVLTDTQYF; cdr3_nt: TGCGCCAGCAGCCAAGAAGGGGTACTAACAGATACGCAGTATTTT
j_call: TRBJ2-7; d_call: TRBD2; v_call: TRBV7-8; clone_size: .; cdr3_aa: CASSFPALSREGRGYEQYF; cdr3_nt: TGTGCCAGCAGCTTCCCTGCTCTGTCGCGGGAGGGCCGAGGTTACGAGCAGTACTTC
j_call: TRBJ1-1; d_call: .; v_call: TRBV28; clone_size: .; cdr3_aa: CASSLLSRDTEAFF; cdr3_nt: TGTGCCAGCAGTTTATTGTCCAGGGATACTGAAGCTTTCTTT
j_call: TRBJ1-2; d_call: TRBD1; v_call: TRBV9; clone_size: .; cdr3_aa: CASSEAGQGYGYTF; cdr3_nt: TGTGCCAGCAGCGAGGCGGGACAGGGCTATGGCTACACCTTC
j_call: TRBJ2-5; d_call: .; v_call: TRBV7-2; clone_size: once; cdr3_aa: CASSLHSRYQETQYF; cdr3_nt: TGTGCCAGCAGCTTACACTCGCGGTACCAAGAGACCCAGTACTTC
j_call: TRBJ2-6; d_call: .; v_call: TRBV6-1; clone_size: .; cdr3_aa: CASSAPLGMAGANVLTF; cdr3_nt: TGTGCCAGCAGTGCCCCCTTAGGGATGGCGGGGGCCAACGTCCTGACTTTC
j_call: TRBJ2-7; d_call: TRBD2; v_call: TRBV7-2; clone_size: .; cdr3_aa: CASSKSSGGPEQYF; cdr3_nt: TGTGCCAGCAGCAAATCTAGCGGTGGCCCCGAGCAGTACTTC
j_call: TRBJ2-7; d_call: TRBD2; v_call: TRBV6-1; clone_size: .; cdr3_aa: CASGREGNYEQYF; cdr3_nt: TGTGCCAGCGGCAGGGAGGGGAACTACGAGCAGTACTTC